These 4 T cell receptor beta chains originate from one sample sequenced in a study of response to subunit inactivated influenza vaccine. Via MiXCR, TCRdb re-called the RT-PCR reads, giving one row per CDR3 protein. The sample shows around 650,000 distinct CDR3 sequences, around a sixth of them seen only once. This specimen consisted of PBMCs from blood, obtained about 13 days after vaccination. These receptors were collected from a man aged 45 to 65 who received an inactivated influenza vaccine.

This sequence joins TRBV6-1 and TRBJ1-6; 7 bases agree with TRBD1. The CDR3 loop spans 17 amino acids. V lost 6 bases and J lost 0; bases outside the gene matches: 8. CDR1 MNHNS and CDR2 SASEGT come from the germline V gene. In nucleotides, the CDR3 is TGTGCCAGCAGAGGAGGGGGCCGTGGCTCCTATAATTCACCCCTCCACTTT. This encodes CASRGGGRGSYNSPLHF.

This clonotype has a handful of counts. V and J are TRBV28 and TRBJ1-5; the D gene is possibly TRBD1 (5 bases). The CDR3 is 16 residues long. V lost 5 bases and J 0 bases, leaving 14 bases between the germline ends. CDR1 and CDR2 (germline): MDHEN, SYDVKM. This CDR3 reads CASSTGHGVSNQPQHF. The CDR3 nucleotides read TGTGCCAGCAGTACCGGACACGGCGTTAGCAATCAGCCCCAGCATTTT.

This clonotype was found a few times. This chain uses TRBV5-6 with TRBJ1-1, with TRBD1 as a possible D gene (5 bases). Trimming took off 1 base at V and 2 bases at J, with 9 bases between the two ends. The CDR3 runs 14 residues. The germline V gene encodes CDR1 SGHDT and CDR2 YYEEEE. This CDR3 is CASSLRTPNTEAFF. In DNA form, the CDR3 reads TGTGCCAGCAGCTTGAGGACACCCAACACTGAAGCTTTCTTT. The variable domain in full, completed from reference TRBV5-6 and TRBJ1-1, reads DAGVTQSPTHLIKTRGQQVTLRCSPKSGHDTVSWYQQALGQGPQFIFQYYEEEERQRGNFPDRFSGHQFPNYSSELNVNALLLGDSALYLCASSLRTPNTEAFFGQGTRLTVV.

This clonotype was detected only a few times. The rearrangement links TRBV6-1 to TRBJ2-7; 10 nucleotides agree with TRBD2. The CDR3 has 14 amino acids. V lost 6 bases, J lost 2 bases, and 4 bases stayed unmatched. CDR1 and CDR2 from the germline V gene are MNHNS and SASEGT. The CDR3 region has the DNA TGTGCCAGCAGCGACAGCGGGAGGGCCTACGAGCAGTACTTC. Translated: CASSDSGRAYEQYF.